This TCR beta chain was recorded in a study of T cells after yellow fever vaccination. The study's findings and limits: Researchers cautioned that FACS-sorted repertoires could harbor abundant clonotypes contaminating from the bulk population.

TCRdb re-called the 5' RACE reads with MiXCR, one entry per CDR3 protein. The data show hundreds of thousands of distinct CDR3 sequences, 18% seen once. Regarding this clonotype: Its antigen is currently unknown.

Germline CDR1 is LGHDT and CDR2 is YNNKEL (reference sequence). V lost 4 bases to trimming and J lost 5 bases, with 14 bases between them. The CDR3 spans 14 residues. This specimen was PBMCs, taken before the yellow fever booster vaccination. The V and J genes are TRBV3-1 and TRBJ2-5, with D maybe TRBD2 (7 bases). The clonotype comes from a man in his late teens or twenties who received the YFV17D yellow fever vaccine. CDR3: CASSPGGGVETQYF. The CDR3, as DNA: TGTGCCAGCAGCCCCGGCGGGGGCGTCGAGACCCAGTACTTC.